This T cell receptor beta chain was retrieved from a study of early T cells in non-severe SARS-CoV-2 infection. In the study overall: Chains stayed unpaired after sequencing of bulk RNA from unsorted whole blood. The study's findings and limits: Sequences matched to VDJdb favored anti-spike CD8 responses, while private and CD4 specificities were missed.

This CDR3 region has 17 residues. The V gene end was trimmed by 0 bases and the J gene end by 11 bases; junction bases not matched to a gene: 16. Germline assignment: CDR1 MGHRA and CDR2 YSYEKL. Unique molecular identifiers were affixed to single, distinct cDNA molecules. TCRdb fed the 5' RACE reads into MiXCR, producing one record per CDR3 protein. The profile covers 100,000 to 130,000 distinct CDR3 sequences, with around 10% appearing a single time and around 3% taken by the ten largest. A remark on this clonotype: Its antigen remains unidentified.

The chain has TRBV4-1 and TRBJ1-1; 9 nucleotides align to TRBD1. This receptor was taken from an adult who was a healthcare worker with PCR-confirmed SARS-CoV-2 infection or an uninfected control (not recorded which). The source material was whole blood. The CDR3 DNA reads TGCGCCAGCAGCCAAGACCATACCGGGACAGGGACTTCTGCGGCTTTCTTT. Protein: CASSQDHTGTGTSAAFF.